These T cell receptor beta chains were read from a single sample in a study of blood T cell repertoires in COVID-19. Assay: immunoSEQ multiplex PCR; the TCRdb copy retains only in-frame clones and omits some. The sample shows 200,000 to 250,000 clones, around 85% of them seen only once. The material sequenced was peripheral blood. The receptors shown here come from a woman in her fifties or sixties with active or convalescent COVID-19. Both conserved end residues are part of each CDR3. Each record gives: J gene, V gene, D gene, clone size, CDR3 protein, CDR3 DNA. D genes are given only for firm matches. Clone size is stated in some rows and not others, as once, few, many or a class when expanded.

J gene: TRBJ1-2; V gene: TRBV25-1; D gene: .; clone size: .; CDR3 protein: CASSDRGLGYTF; CDR3 DNA: TGTGCCAGCAGTGACAGGGGTTTGGGCTACACCTTC
J gene: TRBJ1-1; V gene: TRBV6-5; D gene: .; clone size: .; CDR3 protein: CASSLGTTTEAFF; CDR3 DNA: TGTGCCAGCAGTCTCGGGACAACCACTGAAGCTTTCTTT
J gene: TRBJ2-1; V gene: TRBV7-9; D gene: TRBD1; clone size: once; CDR3 protein: CASKRDRGAYNEQFF; CDR3 DNA: TGTGCCAGCAAACGAGACAGGGGCGCATACAATGAGCAGTTCTTC
J gene: TRBJ2-1; V gene: TRBV28; D gene: TRBD1; clone size: .; CDR3 protein: CASSLFWTGGFLNEQFF; CDR3 DNA: TGTGCCAGCAGTTTATTCTGGACAGGGGGTTTTTTGAATGAGCAGTTCTTC
J gene: TRBJ2-3; V gene: TRBV5-6; D gene: TRBD2; clone size: .; CDR3 protein: CASSLLAGGVGDTQYF; CDR3 DNA: TGTGCCAGCAGCTTACTAGCGGGAGGGGTTGGCGATACGCAGTATTTT
J gene: TRBJ2-1; V gene: TRBV11-2; D gene: TRBD2; clone size: .; CDR3 protein: CASSWELAGSYNEQFF; CDR3 DNA: TGTGCCAGCAGCTGGGAACTAGCGGGGAGTTACAATGAGCAGTTCTTC
J gene: TRBJ1-2; V gene: TRBV4-2; D gene: .; clone size: .; CDR3 protein: CASSPRLQTNYGYTF; CDR3 DNA: TGTGCCAGCAGCCCCAGGCTTCAAACTAACTATGGCTACACCTTC
J gene: TRBJ2-5; V gene: TRBV5-1; D gene: TRBD2; clone size: .; CDR3 protein: CASSIYTGTSGETQYF; CDR3 DNA: TGCGCCAGCAGCATATATACCGGGACTAGCGGCGAGACCCAGTACTTC
J gene: TRBJ2-5; V gene: TRBV7-9; D gene: TRBD1; clone size: .; CDR3 protein: CASSFPGQDRETQYF; CDR3 DNA: TGTGCCAGCAGCTTCCCAGGACAGGATCGGGAGACCCAGTACTTC
J gene: TRBJ2-7; V gene: TRBV5-1; D gene: TRBD2; clone size: few; CDR3 protein: CASRKQGRLGLAESYEQYF; CDR3 DNA: TGCGCCAGCAGGAAACAGGGACGCCTGGGACTAGCGGAATCCTACGAGCAGTACTTC
J gene: TRBJ2-1; V gene: TRBV18; D gene: TRBD2; clone size: .; CDR3 protein: CASSPRLAESSYNEQFF; CDR3 DNA: TGTGCCAGCTCACCGCGACTAGCGGAAAGCTCCTACAATGAGCAGTTCTTC
J gene: TRBJ2-3; V gene: TRBV25-1; D gene: .; clone size: .; CDR3 protein: CASSDASDSHLQTQYF; CDR3 DNA: TGTGCCAGCAGTGACGCCTCGGACAGCCACCTACAAACGCAGTATTTT
J gene: TRBJ1-1; V gene: TRBV18; D gene: .; clone size: once; CDR3 protein: CASSPVAGIRDTEAFF; CDR3 DNA: TGTGCCAGCTCACCGGTCGCAGGGATTAGGGACACTGAAGCTTTCTTT
J gene: TRBJ1-1; V gene: TRBV12-5; D gene: TRBD1; clone size: .; CDR3 protein: CASGIGQGSTEAFF; CDR3 DNA: TGTGCTAGTGGTATCGGACAGGGGAGCACTGAAGCTTTCTTT
J gene: TRBJ2-5; V gene: TRBV24-1; D gene: .; clone size: .; CDR3 protein: CATSGGLTYQETQYF; CDR3 DNA: TGTGCCACCTCCGGGGGACTTACGTACCAAGAGACCCAGTACTTC
J gene: TRBJ2-1; V gene: TRBV19; D gene: TRBD2; clone size: .; CDR3 protein: CASSVTSGHNEQFF; CDR3 DNA: TGTGCCAGTAGCGTGACTAGCGGTCACAATGAGCAGTTCTTC
J gene: TRBJ2-2; V gene: TRBV4-2; D gene: TRBD2; clone size: .; CDR3 protein: CASSQDPSGGFNTGELFF; CDR3 DNA: TGTGCCAGCAGCCAAGATCCTAGCGGGGGTTTCAACACCGGGGAGCTGTTTTTT
J gene: TRBJ2-4; V gene: TRBV24-1; D gene: TRBD2; clone size: .; CDR3 protein: CATSTSGLAKNIQYF; CDR3 DNA: TGTGCCACCAGTACTAGCGGCCTAGCCAAAAACATTCAGTACTTC
J gene: TRBJ1-5; V gene: TRBV7-9; D gene: .; clone size: .; CDR3 protein: CASSLDTTGLVGPQHF; CDR3 DNA: TGTGCCAGCAGCTTGGACACAACCGGGCTTGTCGGGCCCCAGCATTTT
J gene: TRBJ2-5; V gene: TRBV19; D gene: .; clone size: .; CDR3 protein: CASSGSIETQYF; CDR3 DNA: TGTGCCAGTAGCGGGTCCATAGAGACCCAGTACTTC
J gene: TRBJ2-3; V gene: TRBV7-6; D gene: .; clone size: .; CDR3 protein: CASSPQRSSDTQYF; CDR3 DNA: TGTGCCAGCAGCCCTCAGCGTTCCTCAGATACGCAGTATTTT
J gene: TRBJ1-2; V gene: TRBV29-1; D gene: .; clone size: .; CDR3 protein: CSVVGGYGYTF; CDR3 DNA: TGCAGCGTTGTAGGCGGCTATGGCTACACCTTC
J gene: TRBJ2-1; V gene: TRBV2; D gene: TRBD2; clone size: few; CDR3 protein: CASSAGTSGRWGNEQFF; CDR3 DNA: TGTGCCAGCAGTGCCGGGACTAGCGGGAGGTGGGGGAATGAGCAGTTCTTC
J gene: TRBJ2-2; V gene: TRBV7-7; D gene: TRBD2; clone size: .; CDR3 protein: CASSSGTSTNTGELFF; CDR3 DNA: TGTGCTAGCAGCTCCGGGACTAGCACGAACACCGGGGAGCTGTTTTTT
J gene: TRBJ1-1; V gene: TRBV4-1; D gene: TRBD1; clone size: .; CDR3 protein: CASNQDRGPSQAFF; CDR3 DNA: TGCGCCAGCAACCAGGACAGGGGGCCTTCTCAAGCTTTCTTT
J gene: TRBJ1-5; V gene: TRBV7-8; D gene: .; clone size: .; CDR3 protein: CASSLARVPNQPQHF; CDR3 DNA: TGTGCCAGCAGCTTAGCCAGGGTACCCAATCAGCCCCAGCATTTT
J gene: TRBJ2-1; V gene: TRBV5-1; D gene: TRBD2; clone size: .; CDR3 protein: CASSLGGTSGYNEQFF; CDR3 DNA: TGCGCCAGCAGCTTGGGCGGGACTAGCGGGTACAATGAGCAGTTCTTC
J gene: TRBJ2-4; V gene: TRBV19; D gene: TRBD1; clone size: once; CDR3 protein: CASSTTLGTASDF; CDR3 DNA: TGTGCCAGTAGTACCACCCTCGGGACAGCTTCAGACTTC
J gene: TRBJ1-3; V gene: TRBV2; D gene: .; clone size: .; CDR3 protein: CASSAGTARNTIYF; CDR3 DNA: TGTGCCAGCAGTGCTGGCACAGCCAGAAACACCATATATTTT
J gene: TRBJ2-4; V gene: TRBV7-2; D gene: .; clone size: .; CDR3 protein: CASSSGTGALQYF; CDR3 DNA: TGTGCCAGCAGCTCTGGGACGGGAGCGCTTCAGTACTTC
J gene: TRBJ1-5; V gene: TRBV5-1; D gene: .; clone size: once; CDR3 protein: CASSFDSYSNQPQHF; CDR3 DNA: TGCGCCAGCAGCTTCGACAGTTATAGCAATCAGCCCCAGCATTTT
J gene: TRBJ2-2; V gene: TRBV14; D gene: .; clone size: .; CDR3 protein: CASSLRPGFSTGELFF; CDR3 DNA: TGTGCCAGCAGCCTCCGACCAGGGTTTTCCACCGGGGAGCTGTTTTTT
J gene: TRBJ1-1; V gene: TRBV29-1; D gene: .; clone size: .; CDR3 protein: CSVAPGAEAFF; CDR3 DNA: TGCAGCGTTGCGCCGGGAGCAGAGGCTTTCTTT
J gene: TRBJ2-3; V gene: TRBV5-6; D gene: TRBD2; clone size: .; CDR3 protein: CASSPWTSGMADTQYF; CDR3 DNA: TGTGCCAGCAGCCCCTGGACTAGCGGGATGGCGGATACGCAGTATTTT